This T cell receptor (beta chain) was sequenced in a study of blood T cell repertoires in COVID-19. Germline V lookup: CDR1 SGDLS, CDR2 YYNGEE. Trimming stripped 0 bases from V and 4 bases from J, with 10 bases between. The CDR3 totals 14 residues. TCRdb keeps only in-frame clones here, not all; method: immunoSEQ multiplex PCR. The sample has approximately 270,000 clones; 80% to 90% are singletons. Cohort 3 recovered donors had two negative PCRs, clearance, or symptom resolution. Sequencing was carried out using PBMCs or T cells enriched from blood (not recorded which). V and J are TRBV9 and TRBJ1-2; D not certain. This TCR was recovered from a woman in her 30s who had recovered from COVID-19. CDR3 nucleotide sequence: TGTGCCAGCAGCGTAGTAAACAGCCCCTATGGCTACACCTTC. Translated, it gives CASSVVNSPYGYTF.